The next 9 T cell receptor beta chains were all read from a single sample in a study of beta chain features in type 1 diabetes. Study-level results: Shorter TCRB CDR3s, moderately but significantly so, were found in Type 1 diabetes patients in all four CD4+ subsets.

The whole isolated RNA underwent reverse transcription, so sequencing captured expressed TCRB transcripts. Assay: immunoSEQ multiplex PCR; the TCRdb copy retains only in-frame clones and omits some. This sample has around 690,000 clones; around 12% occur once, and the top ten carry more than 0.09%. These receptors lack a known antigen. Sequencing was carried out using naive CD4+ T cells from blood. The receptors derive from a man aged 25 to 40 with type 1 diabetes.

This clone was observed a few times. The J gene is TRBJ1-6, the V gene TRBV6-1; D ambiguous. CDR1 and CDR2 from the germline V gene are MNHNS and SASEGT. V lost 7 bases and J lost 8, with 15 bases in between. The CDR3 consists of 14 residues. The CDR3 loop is CASTLRLNDSPLHF. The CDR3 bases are TGTGCCAGCACGTTGAGACTCAACGATTCACCCCTCCACTTT.

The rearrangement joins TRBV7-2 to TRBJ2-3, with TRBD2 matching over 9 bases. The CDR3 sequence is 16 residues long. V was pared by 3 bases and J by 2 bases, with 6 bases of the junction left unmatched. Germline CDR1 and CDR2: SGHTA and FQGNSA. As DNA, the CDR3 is TGTGCCAGCAGCTTCAGTCTAGCGGGGACCACAGATACGCAGTATTTT. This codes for CASSFSLAGTTDTQYF.

The CDR3 DNA reads as TGTGCCACCAGCAGAGAACATGGACGCAACACAGATACGCAGTATTTT. Translated, it gives CATSREHGRNTDTQYF. The chain is built from TRBV15 and TRBJ2-3; no clear D gene. The CDR3 contains 16 residues. Trimming stripped 0 bases from V and 2 bases from J, with 12 bases between. Germline CDR1 reads LNHNV; CDR2 reads YYDKDF (reference sequence).

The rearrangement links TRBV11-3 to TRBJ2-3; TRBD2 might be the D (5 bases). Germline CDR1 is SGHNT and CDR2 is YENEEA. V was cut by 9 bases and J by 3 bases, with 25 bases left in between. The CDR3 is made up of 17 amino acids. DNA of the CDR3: TGTGCCAGTTTAGGTCGGGTGGCCGGGGAAAGGACAGATACGCAGTATTTT. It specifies CASLGRVAGERTDTQYF.

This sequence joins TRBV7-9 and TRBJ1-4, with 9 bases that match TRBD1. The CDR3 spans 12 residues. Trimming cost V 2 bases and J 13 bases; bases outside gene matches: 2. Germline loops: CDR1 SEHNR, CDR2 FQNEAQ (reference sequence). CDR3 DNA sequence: TGTGCCAGCAGCTTATCGGACAGGGGACTGTTTTTT. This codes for CASSLSDRGLFF.

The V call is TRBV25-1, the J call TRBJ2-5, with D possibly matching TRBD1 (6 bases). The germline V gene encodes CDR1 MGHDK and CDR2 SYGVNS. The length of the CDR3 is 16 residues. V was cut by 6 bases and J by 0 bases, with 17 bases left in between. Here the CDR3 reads CASSPGGGQNQETQYF. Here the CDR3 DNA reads TGTGCCAGCAGCCCCGGTGGTGGACAGAACCAAGAGACCCAGTACTTC.

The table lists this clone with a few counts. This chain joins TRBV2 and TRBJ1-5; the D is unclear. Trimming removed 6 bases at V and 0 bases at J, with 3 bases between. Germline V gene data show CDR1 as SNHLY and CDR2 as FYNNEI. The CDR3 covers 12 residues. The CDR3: CASSGSNQPQHF. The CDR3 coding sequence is TGTGCCAGCAGCGGTAGCAATCAGCCCCAGCATTTT.

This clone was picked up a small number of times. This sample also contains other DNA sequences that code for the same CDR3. The CDR3 loop is CASSLDGRTNYGYTF. In DNA form, the CDR3 reads TGTGCCAGCAGCTTAGACGGGAGAACTAACTATGGCTACACCTTC. The J gene is TRBJ1-2, the V gene TRBV7-2, with no clear D. Germline-derived CDR1 and CDR2 are SGHTA and FQGNSA. V was pared by 1 base and J by 0 bases, with 9 bases between. CDR3 size: 15 residues.

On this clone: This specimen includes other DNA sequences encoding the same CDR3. The CDR3 bases are TGCAGTGCTGAGAAAGAGACCCAGTACTTC. This sequence encodes CSAEKETQYF. The chain is built from TRBV20-1 and TRBJ2-5; D remains unclear. Trimming took 5 bases from V and 3 from J, leaving 4 bases between them. The CDR3 extends over 10 amino acids. Germline CDR1 DFQATT, CDR2 SNEGSKA (reference sequence).